These 16 T cell receptor beta chains share one sample of origin, sequenced in a study of response to subunit inactivated influenza vaccine. Via MiXCR, TCRdb re-called the RT-PCR reads, giving one row per CDR3 protein. Among about 570,000 distinct CDR3 sequences, about 10% were seen once, and the ten largest hold more than 8.5%. The sample in question was PBMCs from blood, obtained on the day of vaccination. The receptors stem from a man aged 50-59 years who received an inactivated influenza vaccine.

This clonotype was seen repeatedly, ten times or more. This chain connects TRBV12-3 or TRBV12-4 to TRBJ1-1; TRBD1 is a possible D gene (6 bases). The length of the CDR3 is 13 residues. The ends were cut back, 3 bases at V and 4 bases at J, with 9 bases in the middle. The CDR3: CASSFGGLTEAFF. In DNA, the CDR3 is TGTGCCAGCAGTTTTGGGGGCCTCACTGAAGCTTTCTTT.

On this clonotype itself: Because the CDR3 is missing its conserved closing phenylalanine or tryptophan, this is likely a read error. The rearrangement links TRBV20-1 to TRBJ2-3, with a weak D call TRBD2 (6 bases). The CDR3 loop spans 15 amino acids. Trimming shortened V by 4 bases and J by 2 bases, and 16 bases separated the two germline ends. CDR1 and CDR2 (germline): DFQATT, SNEGSKA (reference sequence). CDR3 residues: CSATQRAGNTDTQYL. In DNA form, the CDR3 reads TGCAGTGCTACTCAACGGGCGGGGAACACAGATACGCAGTATTTG.

This clonotype has more than one count but fewer than ten. The chain joins TRBV18 to TRBJ1-1; no reliable D call. The CDR3 has 13 residues. The V end lost 1 base, the J end lost 2 bases, and 5 bases lay between the germline ends. Germline CDR1 reads KGHSH; CDR2 reads LQKENI. The CDR3 coding sequence is TGTGCCAGCTCACCACAGATAAACACTGAAGCTTTCTTT. Its protein is CASSPQINTEAFF. The entire variable domain, with the rest obtained from reference TRBV18 and TRBJ1-1, is as follows: NAGVMQNPRHLVRRRGQEARLRCSPMKGHSHVYWYRQLPEEGLKFMVYLQKENIIDESGMPKERFSAEFPKEGPSILRIQQVVRGDSAAYFCASSPQINTEAFFGQGTRLTVV.

In its sample, this clonotype was seen a few times. This chain connects TRBV6-2 or TRBV6-3 to TRBJ2-1; D unclear. Germline CDR1 MNHEY, CDR2 SVGEGT. The CDR3 extends over 18 amino acids. Trimming removed 2 bases at V and 0 bases at J, with 17 bases between. The CDR3 is CASSYDGHYVSSYNEQFF. The CDR3 DNA reads as TGTGCCAGCAGTTACGATGGCCATTATGTCAGCTCCTACAATGAGCAGTTCTTC.

This clonotype was seen only a few times. The rearrangement joins TRBV29-1 to TRBJ2-7; TRBD1 might be the D (5 bases). The V end lost 6 bases, the J end lost 3 bases, and 18 bases lay between the germline ends. Germline V gene lookup returns CDR1 SQVTM and CDR2 ANQGSEA. The CDR3 consists of 14 residues. Written as DNA, the CDR3 is TGCAGCGTCCTAGACAGAACCCGGAACTACGAGCAGTACTTC. Translation: CSVLDRTRNYEQYF.

A few counts support this clonotype. The CDR3 coding sequence is TGCGCCAGCAGCATACAGGGGGCGGGGGAGACCCAGTACTTC. This sequence encodes CASSIQGAGETQYF. The genes are TRBV5-1 and TRBJ2-5; TRBD1 agrees at 9 bases. The CDR3 length is 14 residues. V shed 4 bases and J 5 bases; nucleotides not matched to a gene: 6. Germline values: CDR1 SGHRS, CDR2 YFSETQ.

The sample holds a few counts of this clonotype. The V call is TRBV12-3 or TRBV12-4, the J call TRBJ1-2; D is perhaps TRBD1 (5 bases). V was clipped by 2 bases and J by 7 bases, with 17 bases between them. The CDR3 has 15 residues. The DNA of the CDR3 is TGTGCCAGCAGTTTATCCCCCAACCAGGGAAGTGGCTACACCTTC. This translates into CASSLSPNQGSGYTF.

This clonotype was seen a handful of times. V is TRBV4-3 and J is TRBJ1-2; 7 bases are a match to TRBD1. The J segment lost 7 bases and the V segment lost 0 bases, leaving 8 bases of the junction unmatched. The CDR3 consists of 15 residues. Germline V gives CDR1 LGHNA, CDR2 YSLEER. This CDR3 reads CASSQDLHRGGGYTF. CDR3 DNA sequence: TGCGCCAGCAGCCAAGACCTCCACAGGGGTGGTGGCTACACCTTC.

The CDR3: CASSWDQRLSGANVLTF. The CDR3 bases are TGCGCCAGCAGCTGGGACCAGCGCCTATCTGGGGCCAACGTCCTGACTTTC. The rearrangement links TRBV5-1 to TRBJ2-6; D is perhaps TRBD1 or TRBD2 (5 bases each). Trimming removed 3 bases from V and 1 base from J, with 14 bases in between. Germline V gives CDR1 SGHRS, CDR2 YFSETQ. The length of the CDR3 is 17 residues.

This clonotype was seen once. The chain links TRBV6-2 or TRBV6-3 to TRBJ2-1; TRBD2 is a possible D gene (5 bases). The CDR3 runs 13 residues. Germline values: CDR1 MNHEY, CDR2 SVGEGT. With 10 bases removed from V and 7 bases from J, the gap between germline ends came to 17 bases. The CDR3 bases are TGTGCCACTAGAACGGGGTTTTCTAATGAGCAGTTCTTC. Its protein is CATRTGFSNEQFF.

The V and J genes are TRBV7-2 and TRBJ2-7, with 7 bases lining up with TRBD1. The CDR3 runs to 14 residues. V dropped 2 bases and J dropped 5; count of bases not matched to a gene: 6. Per germline, CDR1 SGHTA and CDR2 FQGNSA. The chain's CDR3 is CASSLQTGYDEQYF. CDR3 coding DNA: TGTGCCAGCAGCTTACAGACAGGGTACGACGAGCAGTACTTC.

This clonotype was detected a few times. The chain joins TRBV7-2 to TRBJ2-5; perhaps TRBD1 as D (6 bases). CDR1 is SGHTA and CDR2 is FQGNSA in the germline V gene. CDR3 length: 15 residues. V was trimmed by 1 base and J by 7 bases, leaving 16 bases between them. DNA of the CDR3: TGTGCCAGCAGCTTAGGTGGGCAGGGGAAAGGGACCCAGTACTTC. Its translation is CASSLGGQGKGTQYF. Full variable domain (remainder filled in from reference TRBV7-2 and TRBJ2-5): GAGVSQSPSNKVTEKGKDVELRCDPISGHTALYWYRQSLGQGLEFLIYFQGNSAPDKSGLPSDRFSAERTGGSVSTLTIQRTQQEDSAVYLCASSLGGQGKGTQYFGPGTRLLVL.

The rearrangement joins TRBV10-3 to TRBJ2-1; D is possibly TRBD1 or TRBD2 (6 bases each). Germline V gives CDR1 ENHRY, CDR2 SYGVKD. V lost 0 bases to trimming and J lost 4 bases, with 13 bases between them. The CDR3 consists of 16 residues. The CDR3 protein is CAISESVRGGYNEQFF. CDR3 DNA: TGTGCCATCAGTGAGTCGGTCAGGGGAGGTTACAATGAGCAGTTCTTC.

V and J are TRBV28 and TRBJ2-7; D perhaps matches TRBD2 (5 bases). The CDR3 contains 15 residues. Germline values: CDR1 MDHEN, CDR2 SYDVKM. Trimming took off 7 bases at V and 2 bases at J, with 18 bases between the two ends. The CDR3 sequence: CASKEAAGYTYEQYF. The CDR3 DNA follows: TGTGCCAGCAAAGAAGCCGCGGGTTACACCTACGAGCAGTACTTC.

In this sample, this clonotype turned up a few times. This chain joins TRBV6-5 and TRBJ2-1, with 10 nucleotides matching TRBD2. The CDR3 covers 19 residues. V lost 2 bases and J lost 0; bases outside the gene matches: 10. Germline CDR1 is MNHEY and CDR2 is SVGAGI. The DNA of the CDR3 is TGTGCCAGCAGTTACGGTCCAGCGGGGGGGCCTCGCTCCTACAATGAGCAGTTCTTC. It is translated as CASSYGPAGGPRSYNEQFF.

This clonotype was recorded a few times. The chain has TRBV6-6 and TRBJ1-3; D is ambiguous. V dropped 7 bases and J dropped 4 bases, with 5 bases sitting between them. CDR1 and CDR2 from the germline V gene are MNHNY and SVGAGI (reference sequence). There are 11 residues in the CDR3. The DNA of the CDR3 is TGTGCCAGCACGGACGGAAACACCATATATTTT. Its protein is CASTDGNTIYF.